This entry is about one T cell receptor (beta chain). Antigen: not known. Sequencing was performed with immunoSEQ multiplex PCR; in TCRdb, only in-frame clones are kept and a portion is missing. The table includes 50,000 or so clones, 85% detected once. This sample was included in a study of OX40 agonist ivuxolimab in advanced cancers. Across the whole study: Previous treatment with anti-PD-1, anti-PD-L1 or anti-CTLA-4 therapy was allowed; less than 45% had received some.

Germline V gene data show CDR1 as MDHEN and CDR2 as SYDVKM. This CDR3 is 14 amino acids long. With 2 bases clipped from V and 9 bases from J, the junction kept 7 bases outside the gene matches. Study observations and caveats: In general, CD8+ T cells held more expanded clones than CD4+ did, on average.

The gene calls are TRBV28 and TRBJ2-3, with 8 bases aligning to TRBD1. The sequence was obtained from an adult with an advanced solid tumor such as melanoma, head and neck, liver or kidney cancer. Sequences were derived from CD4+ or CD8+ T cells sorted from blood, sampled in a trial of the OX40 agonist ivuxolimab. As DNA, the CDR3 is TGTGCCAGCAGTTTAATAGGGACAGGTCCAACGCAGTATTTT. Its protein is CASSLIGTGPTQYF.